A selection of T cell receptor beta chains follows, all from one sample in a study of blood T cell repertoires in COVID-19. Profiled with immunoSEQ multiplex PCR; TCRdb holds only in-frame clones, not every one. Here the sample spans about 31,000 clones, more than 90% being singletons. Sequencing was performed on peripheral blood. All receptors derive from an older man with active or convalescent COVID-19. Both conserved end residues are part of each CDR3. D genes are given only for firm matches. Clone size is not always given. Where it is, it says once, few, many or a class for expanded clones.

-	TRBV28	-	TRBJ2-6	TGTGCCAGCAGTTTAACAGGCTCTGGGGCCAACGTCCTGACTTTC	CASSLTGSGANVLTF
-	TRBV5-5	TRBD2	TRBJ2-3	TGTGCCAGCAGCTTATGGAGCGGGGGTACAGATACGCAGTATTTT	CASSLWSGGTDTQYF
-	TRBV19	-	TRBJ2-2	TGTGCCAGTAGTGTCCATGTGGCCACCGGGGAGCTGTTTTTT	CASSVHVATGELFF
-	TRBV5-1	TRBD1	TRBJ1-2	TGCGCCAGCAGCTTGGGAGGACAGGGGGCGGATGGCTACACCTTC	CASSLGGQGADGYTF
-	TRBV4-3	-	TRBJ1-4	TGCGCCAGCAGCCAAGATGTCTACCCTAATGAAAAACTGTTTTTT	CASSQDVYPNEKLFF
once	TRBV5-6	TRBD2	TRBJ2-1	TGTGCCAGCAGCTTGAGGTTTAGCGGGCTAAGCTACAATGAGCAGTTCTTC	CASSLRFSGLSYNEQFF
-	TRBV5-1	-	TRBJ2-7	TGCGCCAGCAGCTTGGATGGGGGGACGGGGCGGGAGCAGTACTTC	CASSLDGGTGREQYF
-	TRBV7-6	-	TRBJ1-3	TGTGCCAGCAGCTTAGGAGGGTCCAGCTCTGGAAACACCATATATTTT	CASSLGGSSSGNTIYF
-	TRBV5-1	-	TRBJ2-5	TGCGCCAGCAGTACTTCCGGAGGAGAGACCCAGTACTTC	CASSTSGGETQYF
-	TRBV6-1	-	TRBJ2-7	TGTGCCAGCAGTGAATTGGGCAGACAGACTCGCCGGTCCTACGAGCAGTACTTC	CASSELGRQTRRSYEQYF
-	TRBV5-4	-	TRBJ2-3	TGTGCCAGCAGCTTGGTAGGAGGTAGCGGTAATACGCAGTATTTT	CASSLVGGSGNTQYF
-	TRBV5-8	TRBD2	TRBJ2-3	TGTGCCAGCAAGATCTCGACAGCGGGGGGCCTAGATACGCAGTATTTT	CASKISTAGGLDTQYF
few	TRBV9	-	TRBJ2-5	TGTGCCAGCGGTTCAGGGGGGACCTACCAAGAGACCCAGTACTTC	CASGSGGTYQETQYF
-	TRBV9	-	TRBJ1-1	TGTGCCAGCAGCGTAGTGCCCCCAGGCCGAACGCCGAACACTGAAGCTTTCTTT	CASSVVPPGRTPNTEAFF
once	TRBV2	TRBD1	TRBJ1-4	TGTGCCAGCAGTTCGGGACAGCTGAATGAAAAACTGTTTTTT	CASSSGQLNEKLFF
-	TRBV27	-	TRBJ1-2	TGTGCCAGCAGTTTCCAGGGGCTGGGAGGCTACACCTTC	CASSFQGLGGYTF
once	TRBV10-2	-	TRBJ2-3	TGCGCCAGCAGTGGTCAGGGTCGAGATACGCAGTATTTT	CASSGQGRDTQYF
-	TRBV11-2	-	TRBJ1-2	TGTGCCAGCAGCAACCCAGGGCGTGGCTACACCTTC	CASSNPGRGYTF
once	TRBV7-2	-	TRBJ1-1	TGTGCCAGCAGCCTATGGGGGGGTTCGAACACTGAAGCTTTCTTT	CASSLWGGSNTEAFF
-	TRBV5-8	TRBD1	TRBJ1-4	TGTGCCAGCAGCCGGACAGGAGGCCATGAAAAACTGTTTTTT	CASSRTGGHEKLFF
-	TRBV5-4	-	TRBJ2-7	TGTGCCAGCAGCGTTGTTACAGGGACCTCCGAGCAGTACTTC	CASSVVTGTSEQYF
-	TRBV4-1	TRBD2	TRBJ2-1	TGCGCCAGCAGCCCCTGGGGTAGCGGGAGAATTTCCTACAATGAGCAGTTCTTC	CASSPWGSGRISYNEQFF
-	TRBV6-5	TRBD1	TRBJ1-1	TGTGCCAGCATCAGACAGGGGGATGTTGAAGCTTTCTTT	CASIRQGDVEAFF
-	TRBV7-9	-	TRBJ2-2	TGTGCCAGCAGTCCCCCCGCGAACACCGGGGAGCTGTTTTTT	CASSPPANTGELFF
-	TRBV3-1/TRBV3-2	-	TRBJ1-6	TGTGCCAGCATGGGGCAGGGGAATAATTCACCCCTCCACTTT	CASMGQGNNSPLHF
-	TRBV6-2/TRBV6-3	TRBD2	TRBJ2-4	TGTGCCAGCAGTTCCCCGTTAGCGGGGGACCCAAAAAACATTCAGTACTTC	CASSSPLAGDPKNIQYF
-	TRBV6-1	TRBD1	TRBJ1-3	TGTGCCAGCAGTGACAAGACAGGGGGCGGAAACACCATATATTTT	CASSDKTGGGNTIYF
-	TRBV12-3/TRBV12-4	-	TRBJ2-7	TGTGCCAGCAGTTCCGGGACCTACGAGCAGTACTTC	CASSSGTYEQYF
-	TRBV5-4	-	TRBJ1-2	TGTGCCAGCAGCTTTTCGGAGGCAACTAACTATGGCTACACCTTC	CASSFSEATNYGYTF
once	TRBV5-4	TRBD1	TRBJ1-5	TGTGCCAGCAGCATACAGGGGGCAGGACAGCCCCAGCATTTT	CASSIQGAGQPQHF
-	TRBV27	TRBD1	TRBJ1-1	TGTGCCAGCGGAAACCGGGACAGGGGAGCTTTCTTT	CASGNRDRGAFF
-	TRBV6-1	-	TRBJ1-1	TGTGCCAGCAGTGTAGCGGCCTTCGAAGCTTTCTTT	CASSVAAFEAFF
-	TRBV3-1/TRBV3-2	-	TRBJ2-3	TGTGCCAGCAGCCAAGTTCTAGGGGGGGAAGATACGCAGTATTTT	CASSQVLGGEDTQYF
few	TRBV7-3	TRBD2	TRBJ2-3	TGTGCCAGCAGTCCTGTAGCGGGAGGATTGGCAGATACGCAGTATTTT	CASSPVAGGLADTQYF
-	TRBV7-9	TRBD1	TRBJ2-1	TGTGCCAGCAGCCCCCGACCCTCGACAGGGGGCTTCAGGTACAATGAGCAGTTCTTC	CASSPRPSTGGFRYNEQFF
-	TRBV11-2	TRBD2	TRBJ2-2	TGTGCCAGCAGCCCCCGGGGGGGTACGAACACCGGGGAGCTGTTTTTT	CASSPRGGTNTGELFF
-	TRBV9	TRBD1	TRBJ2-2	TGTGCCAGCAGCAGGACAGGGGCGAACACCGGGGAGCTGTTTTTT	CASSRTGANTGELFF
-	TRBV18	-	TRBJ1-2	TGTGCCAGCTCACCATCAGCCAGGGATGGCTACACCTTC	CASSPSARDGYTF
-	TRBV6-1	-	TRBJ1-6	TGTGCCAGCAGTGAAAGGACGGGAAATAATTCACCCCTCCACTTT	CASSERTGNNSPLHF
-	TRBV4-1	-	TRBJ2-1	TGCGCCAGCAGCCAAGTCTCGGGTCGTGAGCAGTTCTTC	CASSQVSGREQFF
-	TRBV29-1	TRBD2	TRBJ2-3	TGCAGCGTGGCCATAAGCGGGGTTGGAACAGATACGCAGTATTTT	CSVAISGVGTDTQYF
-	TRBV5-8	TRBD1	TRBJ1-6	TGTGCCACCAGCTTGGACAGGGCGGCGTATAATTCACCCCTCCACTTT	CATSLDRAAYNSPLHF
-	TRBV7-8	-	TRBJ1-5	TGTGCCAGCAGCTTAGGGCGAGGTTCCGGGCAGCCCCAGCATTTT	CASSLGRGSGQPQHF
-	TRBV27	-	TRBJ2-3	TGTGCCAGCAGTTTTTCCCAATTCACAGATACGCAGTATTTT	CASSFSQFTDTQYF
-	TRBV11-3	TRBD1	TRBJ2-3	TGTGCCAGCAGCCTAACAGGGGCGGTACCAGATACGCAGTATTTT	CASSLTGAVPDTQYF
few	TRBV7-8	TRBD1	TRBJ2-7	TGTGCCAGCAGCTTAAATCCGGGACAGGGGAGCCACGAGCAGTACTTC	CASSLNPGQGSHEQYF
few	TRBV2	-	TRBJ2-5	TGTGCCAGCAGTGAAGCCTTCCCTACCGAAGAGACCCAGTACTTC	CASSEAFPTEETQYF
-	TRBV7-2	-	TRBJ2-3	TGTGCCAGCAGCCCTACCCGCGTCGCAGATACGCAGTATTTT	CASSPTRVADTQYF
once	TRBV29-1	-	TRBJ1-5	TGCAGCGTTGTCCCGGGGATCGGGCAGCCCCAGCATTTT	CSVVPGIGQPQHF
-	TRBV5-1	-	TRBJ1-6	TGCGCCAGCAGCGAGGCGTCCCGTTCACCCCTCCACTTT	CASSEASRSPLHF
-	TRBV29-1	-	TRBJ2-5	TGCAGCGTTGTCATAGGGGAAGAGACCCAGTACTTC	CSVVIGEETQYF
-	TRBV19	-	TRBJ1-5	TGTGCCAGTAGTATAGTCAGTTCGGGGATAGGCAATCAGCCCCAGCATTTT	CASSIVSSGIGNQPQHF
-	TRBV7-9	-	TRBJ1-1	TGTGCCAGCGGGACACAGACGAACACTGAAGCTTTCTTT	CASGTQTNTEAFF
-	TRBV12-3/TRBV12-4	-	TRBJ1-4	TGTGCCAGCACGGACGTGGGAGGGGAAAAACTGTTTTTT	CASTDVGGEKLFF